Following are 4 T cell receptor beta chains from one sample sequenced in a study of blood T cell repertoires in COVID-19. Assay: immunoSEQ multiplex PCR; the TCRdb copy retains only in-frame clones and omits some. In the table there are hundreds of thousands of clones, around nine tenths of which are singletons. The material sequenced was PBMCs or T cells enriched from blood (not recorded which). The receptor set was obtained from a man aged 60 to 69 who had recovered from COVID-19.

The chain recombines TRBV13 with TRBJ2-5; 8 nucleotides agree with TRBD1. The CDR3 is 16 amino acids. The germline V gene encodes CDR1 PRHDT and CDR2 FYEKMQ (reference sequence). J was trimmed by 5 bases and V by 5 bases; bases with no gene match: 13. CDR3 loop: CASSRGTGPSMETQYF. The DNA for the CDR3 is TGTGCCAGCAGCCGAGGGACAGGACCATCGATGGAGACCCAGTACTTC. Full variable domain (missing parts from reference TRBV13 and TRBJ2-5): AAGVIQSPRHLIKEKRETATLKCYPIPRHDTVYWYQQGPGQDPQFLISFYEKMQSDKGSIPDRFSAQQFSDYHSELNMSSLELGDSALYFCASSRGTGPSMETQYFGPGTRLLVL.

The CDR3 DNA reads as TGTGCCAGCTCACCAGAATATCCGGGACTAGCAGGTGCAGATACGCAGTATTTT. It yields the protein CASSPEYPGLAGADTQYF. This rearrangement joins TRBV18 to TRBJ2-3, with 9 bases that match TRBD2. V was clipped by 2 bases and J by 4 bases; unmatched bases: 13. The germline V gene encodes CDR1 KGHSH and CDR2 LQKENI. CDR3 length: 18 amino acids.

The chain links TRBV5-6 to TRBJ1-5, with TRBD1 matching over 7 bases. The germline V gene encodes CDR1 SGHDT and CDR2 YYEEEE. The ends lost 3 bases at V and 7 bases at J; junction bases unmatched: 10. The CDR3 runs to 15 residues. The CDR3 is CASSWTGQVGQPQHF. CDR3 sequence (DNA): TGTGCCAGCAGCTGGACAGGTCAAGTCGGGCAGCCCCAGCATTTT.

This chain joins TRBV7-8 and TRBJ2-2; TRBD2 agrees at 10 bases. The CDR3 is made up of 19 amino acids. V lost 7 bases, J lost 7 bases, and 21 bases stayed unmatched. In germline, CDR1 is SGHVS, CDR2 FQNEAQ. The CDR3 sequence: CASTPLGIAGGPSLGELFF. The DNA of the CDR3 is TGTGCCAGCACCCCGTTAGGGATAGCGGGGGGCCCTAGTCTCGGGGAGCTGTTTTTT.